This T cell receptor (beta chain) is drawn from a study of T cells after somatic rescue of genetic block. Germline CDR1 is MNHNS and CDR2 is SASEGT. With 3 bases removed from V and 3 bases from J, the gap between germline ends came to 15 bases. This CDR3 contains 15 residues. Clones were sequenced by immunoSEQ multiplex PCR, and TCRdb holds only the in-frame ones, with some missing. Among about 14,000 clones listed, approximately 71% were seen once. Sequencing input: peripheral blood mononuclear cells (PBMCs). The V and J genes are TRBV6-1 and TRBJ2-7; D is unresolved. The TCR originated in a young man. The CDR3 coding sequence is TGTGCCAGCAGTGATCAATGGCGACTGAGCTACGAGCAGTACTTC. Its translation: CASSDQWRLSYEQYF.